This TCR beta chain emerged from a study of T cell repertoires in cytomegalovirus infection. TCRdb called the reads again in MiXCR, with one record for every CDR3 protein. The table records around 290,000 distinct CDR3 sequences, roughly 26% of them present only once. With respect to this clonotype: Its specificity is not known.

Study-wide points: Clonotypes of TCR beta that were HLA-C-restricted and CMV-specific dominated the ex vivo response.

The CDR3 covers 16 residues. Trimming took 4 bases from V and 2 from J, leaving 17 bases between them. Germline assignment: CDR1 LGHNA and CDR2 YNFKEQ. The sequenced material came from PBMCs. The source of this sequence is a human donor in good health (CMV status not recorded). Some clones in this sample may be carry-over from other donors' samples. This chain joins TRBV4-2 and TRBJ1-2, with D perhaps matching TRBD1 (6 bases). Here the CDR3 reads CASSPWSTGPNYGYTF. The CDR3 DNA follows: TGTGCCAGCAGCCCCTGGTCGACAGGTCCAAACTATGGCTACACCTTC.